This entry concerns a single T cell receptor (beta chain). This sample was taken from a study of blood T cell repertoires in COVID-19. Sequenced by immunoSEQ multiplex PCR; TCRdb stores in-frame clones only, minus some. The table shows 150,000 or so clones, with over 70% occurring only once. V dropped 6 bases and J dropped 6 bases, with 9 bases sitting between them. This CDR3 is 12 amino acids long. The germline V gene encodes CDR1 SGHRS and CDR2 YFSETQ. Material for sequencing was peripheral blood. The chain links TRBV5-1 to TRBJ2-2, with D tentatively TRBD1 (6 bases). This TCR came from a man aged 55 to 70 with acute or convalescent COVID-19. The CDR3 reads CASKRGSGELFF. As DNA, the CDR3 is TGCGCCAGCAAAAGGGGGTCCGGGGAGCTGTTTTTT.